This T cell receptor (beta chain) was profiled in a study of blood T cell repertoires in COVID-19. About the study: PBMCs, B-cell-depleted T cells, or T cells were the source of the cDNA or gDNA that made up the material.

Libraries were prepared by immunoSEQ multiplex PCR; TCRdb keeps only in-frame clonotypes and omits some of them. This sample yields fewer than 450,000 clones, of which roughly 87% are seen a single time; under 0.7% belongs to the top ten. Those who participated ranged in age from roughly 18 to 90 years and resided in 24 US areas. Clinical histories supplied by participants themselves formed the basis of cohort assignment. The germline V and J ends were trimmed by 5 bases and 7 bases, with 5 bases remaining between them. This CDR3 spans 11 amino acids. Germline CDR1 reads SEHNR; CDR2 reads FQNEAQ (reference sequence).

This sequence joins TRBV7-9 and TRBJ1-4; D gene uncertain. The receptor's source is a man aged 18 to 29 who had recovered from COVID-19. Sequenced sample: PBMCs or T cells enriched from blood (not recorded which). CDR3 sequence (DNA): TGTGCCAGCAGCGCGGTTGAAAAACTGTTTTTT. Residues: CASSAVEKLFF.